Listed here is a single T cell receptor beta chain. Its antigen is as yet unknown. The record originates from a study of T cells expressing NK-cell markers. Study-level background: There were seven HCMV-seropositive donors and one seronegative donor among the eight sequenced. Points from the study as a whole: Of the CD8+ T cell pool in about 6 donors, roughly 1.0-8% was accounted for by dominant NKG2C+ clonotypes. The study did not resolve the HCMV specificity of expanded NKG2C+ T cell clones.

Generation of TCR beta cDNA was performed by 5'RACE template switching incorporating UMIs. TCRdb reprocessed the 5' RACE reads, keeping one entry per CDR3 protein, no DNA. The sample table sets out over 250,000 distinct CDR3 sequences. There are 17 residues in the CDR3. CDR1 and CDR2 (germline): SGHVS, FNYEAQ. Sequenced sample: blood T cells: a sorted CD56 or NKG2C T cell subset, CD4+ or CD8+ T cells, or bulk PBMC T cells (not recorded which). The sequence came from a woman aged 18-69 years in good health. The chain recombines TRBV7-6 with TRBJ1-4; TCRdb designates TRBD1, a call that cannot be tested without DNA. CDR3 region: CASSANSDTLPNEKLFF.